This T cell receptor beta chain was recorded in a study of graft-versus-host responses after intestinal transplantation. Study details: Isolated intestinal, liver-intestinal, or multivisceral transplants had been given to the recipients. Anti-thymocyte globulin served as induction for all recipients, who then took tacrolimus and steroids for approximately three years. Study-level points and caveats: HvG clone declines early post-transplant were associated with peak circulating GvH levels. Recipient bone marrow held GvH clones, some seen earlier in ileum or blood.

This clone occurred once. Its specificity is not known. Trimming removed 2 bases from V and 2 bases from J, with 10 bases in between. Germline V gene data show CDR1 as GTSNPN and CDR2 as SVGIG (reference sequence). The CDR3 spans 14 residues. Clones were read by immunoSEQ multiplex PCR, and TCRdb kept only the in-frame ones, dropping some. The data show some 14,000 clones, 84% seen once. The TCR sequence derives from a human patient who received an intestinal transplant, so some T cells may come from the graft donor. Sequences were derived from PBMCs, sampled after intestinal transplantation. The chain links TRBV30 to TRBJ1-5; tentatively, D is TRBD1 (5 bases). The CDR3, as DNA: TGTGCCTGGAGTAGGACATTCGGCAATCAGCCCCAGCATTTT. Its protein product is CAWSRTFGNQPQHF.